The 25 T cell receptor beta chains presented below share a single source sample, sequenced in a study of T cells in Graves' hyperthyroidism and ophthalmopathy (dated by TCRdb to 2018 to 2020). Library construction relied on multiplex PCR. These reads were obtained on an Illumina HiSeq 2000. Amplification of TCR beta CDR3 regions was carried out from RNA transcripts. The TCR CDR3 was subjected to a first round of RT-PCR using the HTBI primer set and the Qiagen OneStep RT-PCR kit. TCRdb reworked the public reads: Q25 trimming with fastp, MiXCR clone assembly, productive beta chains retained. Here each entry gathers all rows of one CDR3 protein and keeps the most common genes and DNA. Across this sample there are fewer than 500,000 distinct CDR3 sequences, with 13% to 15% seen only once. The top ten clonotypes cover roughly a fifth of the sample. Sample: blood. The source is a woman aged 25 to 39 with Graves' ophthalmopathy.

Here the CDR3 DNA reads TGTGCCAGCAGCTTTAGCGGCTGGGACAGGGAACTCACAGATACGCAGTATTTT. Its translation is CASSFSGWDRELTDTQYF. The chain recombines TRBV7-9 with TRBJ2-3; 9 bases are shared with TRBD1. V was pared by 3 bases and J by 2 bases, with 12 bases of the junction left unmatched. CDR3 length: 18 residues. CDR1 and CDR2 from the germline V gene are SEHNR and FQNEAQ (reference sequence).

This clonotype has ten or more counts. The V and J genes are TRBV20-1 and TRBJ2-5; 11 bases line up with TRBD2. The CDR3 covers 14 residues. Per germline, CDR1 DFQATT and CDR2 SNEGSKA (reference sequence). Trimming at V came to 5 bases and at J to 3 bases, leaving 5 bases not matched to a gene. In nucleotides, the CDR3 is TGCAGTGCTTCGGGACTAGCGGCTAAAGAGACCCAGTACTTC. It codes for CSASGLAAKETQYF.

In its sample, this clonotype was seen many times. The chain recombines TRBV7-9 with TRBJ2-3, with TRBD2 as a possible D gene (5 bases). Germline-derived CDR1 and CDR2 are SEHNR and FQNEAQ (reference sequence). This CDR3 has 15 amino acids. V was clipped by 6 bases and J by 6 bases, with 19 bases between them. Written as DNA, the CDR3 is TGTGCCAGCAGTTCCCCGGATTTGACTACCGATACGCAGTATTTT. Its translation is CASSSPDLTTDTQYF.

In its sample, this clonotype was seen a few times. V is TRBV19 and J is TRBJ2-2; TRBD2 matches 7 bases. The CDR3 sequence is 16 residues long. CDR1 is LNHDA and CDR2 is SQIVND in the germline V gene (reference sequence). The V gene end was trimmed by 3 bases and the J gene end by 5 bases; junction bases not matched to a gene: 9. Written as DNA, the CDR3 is TGTGCCAGTAGTATCCAGCGGGGAACGGGGACCGGGGAGCTGTTTTTT. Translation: CASSIQRGTGTGELFF.

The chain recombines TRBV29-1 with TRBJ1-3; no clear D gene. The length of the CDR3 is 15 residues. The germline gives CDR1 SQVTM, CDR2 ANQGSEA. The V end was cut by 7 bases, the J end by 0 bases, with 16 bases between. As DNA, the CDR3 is TGCAGCGCAAAGGTCCCTGACATCTCTGGAAACACCATATATTTT. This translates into CSAKVPDISGNTIYF.

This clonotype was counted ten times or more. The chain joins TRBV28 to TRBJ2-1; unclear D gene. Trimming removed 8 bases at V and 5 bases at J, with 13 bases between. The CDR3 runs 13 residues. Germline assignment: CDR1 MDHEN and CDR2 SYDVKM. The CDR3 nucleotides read TGTGCCAGCGCAGGAACTACTAACAATGAGCAGTTCTTC. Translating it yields CASAGTTNNEQFF.

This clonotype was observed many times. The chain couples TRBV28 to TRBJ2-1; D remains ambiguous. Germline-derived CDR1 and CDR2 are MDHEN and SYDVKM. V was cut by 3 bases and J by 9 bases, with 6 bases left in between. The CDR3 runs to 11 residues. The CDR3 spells CASSFLGEQFF. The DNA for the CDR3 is TGTGCCAGCAGTTTCCTTGGTGAGCAGTTCTTC.

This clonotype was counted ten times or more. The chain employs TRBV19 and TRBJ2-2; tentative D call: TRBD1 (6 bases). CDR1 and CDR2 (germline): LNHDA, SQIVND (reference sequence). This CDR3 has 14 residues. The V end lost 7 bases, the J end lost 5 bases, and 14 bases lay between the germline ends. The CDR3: CASTTDSTTGELFF. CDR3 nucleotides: TGTGCCAGTACTACGGACAGTACTACCGGGGAGCTGTTTTTT.

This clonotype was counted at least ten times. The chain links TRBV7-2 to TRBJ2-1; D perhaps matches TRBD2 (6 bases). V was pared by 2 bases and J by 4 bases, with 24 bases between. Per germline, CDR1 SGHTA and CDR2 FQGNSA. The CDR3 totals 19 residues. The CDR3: CASSLRSGGTSQVYNEQFF. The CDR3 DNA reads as TGTGCCAGCAGCTTACGATCCGGCGGGACCTCCCAAGTTTACAATGAGCAGTTCTTC.

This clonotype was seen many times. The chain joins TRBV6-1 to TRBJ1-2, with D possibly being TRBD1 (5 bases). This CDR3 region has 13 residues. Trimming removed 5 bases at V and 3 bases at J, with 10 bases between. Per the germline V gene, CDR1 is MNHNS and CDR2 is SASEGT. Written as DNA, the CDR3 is TGTGCCAGCAGTTCCGGGGACCACTATGGCTACACCTTC. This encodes CASSSGDHYGYTF.

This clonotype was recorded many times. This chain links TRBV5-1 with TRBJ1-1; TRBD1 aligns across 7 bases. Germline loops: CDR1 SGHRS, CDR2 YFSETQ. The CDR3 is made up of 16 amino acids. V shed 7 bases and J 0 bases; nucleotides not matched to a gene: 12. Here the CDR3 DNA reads TGCGCCAGCCGAACTGCTACAGGGGATATGAACACTGAAGCTTTCTTT. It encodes CASRTATGDMNTEAFF.

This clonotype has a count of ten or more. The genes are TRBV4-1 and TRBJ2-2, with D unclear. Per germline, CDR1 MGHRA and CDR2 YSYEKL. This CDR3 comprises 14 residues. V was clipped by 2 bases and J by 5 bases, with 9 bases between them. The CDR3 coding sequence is TGCGCCAGCAGCCAACATCGGGTTACCGGGGAGCTGTTTTTT. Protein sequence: CASSQHRVTGELFF.

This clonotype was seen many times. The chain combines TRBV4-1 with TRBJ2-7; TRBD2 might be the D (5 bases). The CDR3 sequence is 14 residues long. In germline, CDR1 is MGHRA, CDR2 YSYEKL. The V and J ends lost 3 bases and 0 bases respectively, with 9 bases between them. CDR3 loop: CASSQEDGSYEQYF. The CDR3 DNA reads TGCGCCAGCAGCCAGGAGGACGGCTCCTACGAGCAGTACTTC.

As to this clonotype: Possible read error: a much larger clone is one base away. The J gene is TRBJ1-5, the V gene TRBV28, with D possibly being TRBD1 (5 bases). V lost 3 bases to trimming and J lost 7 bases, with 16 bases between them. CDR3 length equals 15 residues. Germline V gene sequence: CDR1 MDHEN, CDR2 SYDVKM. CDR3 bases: TGTGCCAGCAGTTTCCGCAGAGGGGTAAGCCAGCCCCAGCATTTT. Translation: CASSFRRGVSQPQHF.

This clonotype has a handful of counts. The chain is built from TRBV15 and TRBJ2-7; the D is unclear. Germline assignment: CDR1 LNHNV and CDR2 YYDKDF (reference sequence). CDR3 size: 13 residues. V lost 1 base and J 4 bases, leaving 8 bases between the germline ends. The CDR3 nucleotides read TGTGCCACCAGCAGAGTCTTGCGATACGAGCAGTACTTC. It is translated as CATSRVLRYEQYF. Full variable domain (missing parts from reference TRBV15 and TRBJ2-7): DAMVIQNPRYQVTQFGKPVTLSCSQTLNHNVMYWYQQKSSQAPKLLFHYYDKDFNNEADTPDNFQSRRPNTSFCFLDIRSPGLGDTAMYLCATSRVLRYEQYFGPGTRLTVT.

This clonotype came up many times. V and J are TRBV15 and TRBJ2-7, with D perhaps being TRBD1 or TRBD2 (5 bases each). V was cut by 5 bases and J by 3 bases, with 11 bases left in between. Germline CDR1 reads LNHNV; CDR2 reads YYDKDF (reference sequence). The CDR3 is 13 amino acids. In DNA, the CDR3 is TGTGCCACCAGCGTGGGACCGAACTACGAGCAGTACTTC. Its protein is CATSVGPNYEQYF.

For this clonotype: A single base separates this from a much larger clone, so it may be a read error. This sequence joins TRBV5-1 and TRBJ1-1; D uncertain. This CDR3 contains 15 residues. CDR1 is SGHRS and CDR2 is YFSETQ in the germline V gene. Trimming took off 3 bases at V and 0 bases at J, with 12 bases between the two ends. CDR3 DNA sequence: TGCGCCAGCAGCTCTACCACCCAAGTGAACACTGAAGCTTTCTTT. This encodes CASSSTTQVNTEAFF.

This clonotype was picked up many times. The CDR3 nucleotides are TGCAGTGCCGCCCTGGTGCCAGCCACCGGGGAGCTGTTTTTT. Its protein is CSAALVPATGELFF. The chain employs TRBV20-1 and TRBJ2-2; no clear D. CDR1 and CDR2 (germline): DFQATT, SNEGSKA (reference sequence). This CDR3 comprises 14 residues. V was cut by 6 bases and J by 4 bases, with 15 bases left in between.

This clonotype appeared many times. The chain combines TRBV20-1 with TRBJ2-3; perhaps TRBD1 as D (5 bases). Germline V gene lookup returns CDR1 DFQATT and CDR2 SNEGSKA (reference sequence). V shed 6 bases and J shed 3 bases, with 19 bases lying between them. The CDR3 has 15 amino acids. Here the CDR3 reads CSAQLRVIATDTQYF. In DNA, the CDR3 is TGCAGTGCGCAACTCAGGGTGATCGCAACAGATACGCAGTATTTT.

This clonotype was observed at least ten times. The CDR3 DNA is TGCAGTGCAGGGACCGAGGCAGGTTTGGCCAACGTCCTGACTTTC. Its protein is CSAGTEAGLANVLTF. The chain combines TRBV20-1 with TRBJ2-6; D is tentatively TRBD1 or TRBD2 (5 bases each). Trimming removed 6 bases from V and 6 bases from J, with 18 bases in between. The germline CDR1 and CDR2 sequences are DFQATT and SNEGSKA (reference sequence). The length of the CDR3 is 15 residues.

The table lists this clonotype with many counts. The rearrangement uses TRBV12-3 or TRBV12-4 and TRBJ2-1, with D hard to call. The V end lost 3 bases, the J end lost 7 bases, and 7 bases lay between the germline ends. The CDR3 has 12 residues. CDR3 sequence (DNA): TGTGCCAGCAGTTTCTTTGTGAATGAGCAGTTCTTC. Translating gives CASSFFVNEQFF.

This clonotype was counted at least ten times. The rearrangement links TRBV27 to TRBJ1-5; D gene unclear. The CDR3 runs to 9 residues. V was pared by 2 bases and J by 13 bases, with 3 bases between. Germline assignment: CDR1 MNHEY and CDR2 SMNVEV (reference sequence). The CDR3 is CASSLGQHF. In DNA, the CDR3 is TGTGCCAGCAGTTTAGGACAGCATTTT.

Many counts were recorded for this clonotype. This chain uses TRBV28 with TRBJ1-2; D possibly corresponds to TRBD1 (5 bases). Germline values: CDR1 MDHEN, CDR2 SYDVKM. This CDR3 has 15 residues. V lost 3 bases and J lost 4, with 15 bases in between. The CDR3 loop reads CASSFGTGSGYGYTF. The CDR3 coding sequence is TGTGCCAGCAGTTTTGGGACTGGGTCCGGCTATGGCTACACCTTC.

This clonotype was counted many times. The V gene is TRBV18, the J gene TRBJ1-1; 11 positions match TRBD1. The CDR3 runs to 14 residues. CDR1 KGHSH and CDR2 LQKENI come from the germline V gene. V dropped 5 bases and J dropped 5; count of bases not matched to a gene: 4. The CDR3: CASSEGQGVTEAFF. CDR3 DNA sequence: TGTGCCAGCTCAGAGGGACAGGGGGTAACTGAAGCTTTCTTT.

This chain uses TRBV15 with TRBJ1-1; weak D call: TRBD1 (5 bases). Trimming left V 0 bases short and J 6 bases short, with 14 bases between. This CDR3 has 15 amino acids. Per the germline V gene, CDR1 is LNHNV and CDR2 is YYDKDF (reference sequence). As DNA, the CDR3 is TGTGCCACCAGCAGAGATGGGACCCTCCGGGCTGAAGCTTTCTTT. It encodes CATSRDGTLRAEAFF. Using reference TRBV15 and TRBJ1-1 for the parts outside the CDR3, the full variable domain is DAMVIQNPRYQVTQFGKPVTLSCSQTLNHNVMYWYQQKSSQAPKLLFHYYDKDFNNEADTPDNFQSRRPNTSFCFLDIRSPGLGDTAMYLCATSRDGTLRAEAFFGQGTRLTVV.